This record concerns one TCR beta chain sequence. The sample originates from a study of control samples from healthy donors and cancer patients. CDR3 length: 17 amino acids. Per germline, CDR1 LGHDT and CDR2 YNNKEL (reference sequence). V lost 0 bases and J lost 4, with 19 bases in between. Measured with immunoSEQ multiplex PCR; TCRdb has only the in-frame clones, and not every one. The sample yields 85,000 to 95,000 clones, about 87% seen once. This TCR came from a woman in her seventies in good health. Sequences were obtained from blood. The chain carries TRBV3-1 (or the pseudogene TRBV3-2) and TRBJ2-7; D could derive from TRBD1 or TRBD2 (6 bases each). CDR3 coding DNA: TGTGCCAGCAGCCAAGAGGGCCGGGGGCGTCCAGCTTACGAGCAGTACTTC. Protein: CASSQEGRGRPAYEQYF.